The 8 T cell receptor beta chains below come from one sample, sequenced in a study of beta chain features in type 1 diabetes (dated by TCRdb to the late 2010s). Receptor libraries were prepared by the immunoSEQ multiplex PCR assay. The entire amount of isolated RNA was reverse transcribed using the High Capacity cDNA Reverse Transcription Kit, so the sequenced TCRB transcripts were expressed ones. Entries here come from immuneACCESS through TCRdb and include only in-frame sequences with V and J called. Some clones fail to appear in such tables; in the studies checked, an unresolved V gene covers under half of the shortfall, and the cause of the remainder is unknown. Within this sample are about 250,000 clones, with roughly a tenth of them counted one time only. The ten biggest clones cover approximately 0.017% of the sample. Beyond this particular receptor, the publication reports: Type 1 diabetes patients showed a moderate but significant shortening of TCRB CDR3 length in all four CD4+ subsets.

The antigens these receptors bind are not known. The sample was naive CD4+ T cells from blood. The label giving this sample's cell subset or site can be read as: true naive CD4+ T cells. The receptors come from a man aged 30-40 years with type 1 diabetes.

This clone was detected a few times. V gene TRBV18 combines with J gene TRBJ2-7; no clear D. Germline values: CDR1 KGHSH, CDR2 LQKENI. Trimming shortened V by 2 bases and J by 3 bases, and 5 bases separated the two germline ends. The CDR3 length is 12 residues. The CDR3 region is CASSPAGYEQYF. DNA for the CDR3: TGTGCCAGCTCACCAGCCGGCTACGAGCAGTACTTC.

This chain uses TRBV6-5 with TRBJ1-3; 11 bases align to TRBD1. Losses at the gene ends were 6 bases for V and 4 bases for J; bases not matched to a gene: 5. There are 15 residues in the CDR3. The germline V gene has CDR1 MNHEY and CDR2 SVGAGI. The CDR3 is CASSRDRGSGNTIYF. CDR3 nucleotides: TGTGCCAGCAGCAGGGACAGGGGGTCCGGAAACACCATATATTTT.

This clone appeared a few times. The CDR3 loop reads CASRLGTGNTEAFF. The CDR3 nucleotides read TGTGCCAGCAGACTCGGGACAGGGAACACTGAAGCTTTCTTT. The genes are TRBV6-6 and TRBJ1-1; 8 bases line up with TRBD1. Germline CDR1 is MNHNY and CDR2 is SVGAGI (reference sequence). The CDR3 covers 14 residues. J was trimmed by 1 base and V by 6 bases; bases with no gene match: 4.

This clone turned up a few times. J is TRBJ2-1 and V is TRBV9; 9 positions match TRBD2. Germline assignment: CDR1 SGDLS and CDR2 YYNGEE. This CDR3 contains 17 residues. V was clipped by 0 bases and J by 1 base; unmatched bases: 5. In nucleotides, the CDR3 is TGTGCCAGCAGCGTAGACCTAGCGGGGTATTCCTACAATGAGCAGTTCTTC. Translated, it gives CASSVDLAGYSYNEQFF. Based on the CDR3 plus reference TRBV9 and TRBJ2-1, the full variable domain is DSGVTQTPKHLITATGQRVTLRCSPRSGDLSVYWYQQSLDQGLQFLIQYYNGEERAKGNILERFSAQQFPDLHSELNLSSLELGDSALYFCASSVDLAGYSYNEQFFGPGTRLTVL.

The V gene is TRBV5-6, the J gene TRBJ2-5; perhaps TRBD1 as D (6 bases). This CDR3 region has 15 residues. The germline V gene encodes CDR1 SGHDT and CDR2 YYEEEE. V lost 1 base and J lost 2, with 12 bases in between. CDR3 sequence reads: CASSLKFGTQETQYF. The DNA of the CDR3 is TGTGCCAGCAGCTTGAAATTCGGGACACAAGAGACCCAGTACTTC. The variable domain in full, completed from reference TRBV5-6 and TRBJ2-5, reads DAGVTQSPTHLIKTRGQQVTLRCSPKSGHDTVSWYQQALGQGPQFIFQYYEEEERQRGNFPDRFSGHQFPNYSSELNVNALLLGDSALYLCASSLKFGTQETQYFGPGTRLLVL.

This clone was recorded a few times. The chain links TRBV28 to TRBJ1-5; D is unresolved. The germline V gene has CDR1 MDHEN and CDR2 SYDVKM. Trimming took off 5 bases at V and 11 bases at J, with 10 bases between the two ends. The CDR3 runs to 11 residues. The CDR3 protein is CASSTTLAQHF. The CDR3 nucleotides are TGTGCCAGCAGTACCACTTTGGCCCAGCATTTT.

The chain links TRBV14 to TRBJ2-7, with 9 bases that match TRBD2. The V gene end was trimmed by 1 base and the J gene end by 4 bases; junction bases not matched to a gene: 5. The CDR3 is 15 residues long. Germline V gene lookup returns CDR1 SGHDN and CDR2 FVKESK. Here the CDR3 DNA reads TGTGCCAGCAGCCAAGCGATTAGCGGGGGTTACGAGCAGTACTTC. Protein product: CASSQAISGGYEQYF.

There are a few counts of this clone. The rearrangement uses TRBV9 and TRBJ1-1; D not certain. CDR3 length equals 14 residues. Trimming removed 0 bases at V and 1 base at J, with 7 bases between. Per the germline V gene, CDR1 is SGDLS and CDR2 is YYNGEE. CDR3 sequence: CASSVEAGNTEAFF. The CDR3 DNA follows: TGTGCCAGCAGCGTAGAGGCGGGGAACACTGAAGCTTTCTTT.